The source of this TCR beta chain is a study of blood T cells in healthy people across ages. Germline CDR1 and CDR2: SGDLS and YYNGEE. The CDR3 covers 14 residues. Trimming took off 0 bases at V and 0 bases at J, with 7 bases between the two ends. The use of a sample-barcoded 5' primer and a J-beta primer mix characterized a second PCR of about 7 to 12 cycles. Each CDR3 protein is one row after TCRdb ran MiXCR on the 5' RACE reads. The data contain some 1.4 million distinct CDR3 sequences, 40% to 50% of them singletons. Sequencing input: blood. V and J are TRBV9 and TRBJ2-7; D call uncertain. The TCR sequence derives from a young woman in good health. CDR3: CASSVEPISYEQYF. CDR3 DNA sequence: TGTGCCAGCAGCGTAGAACCGATCTCCTACGAGCAGTACTTC.